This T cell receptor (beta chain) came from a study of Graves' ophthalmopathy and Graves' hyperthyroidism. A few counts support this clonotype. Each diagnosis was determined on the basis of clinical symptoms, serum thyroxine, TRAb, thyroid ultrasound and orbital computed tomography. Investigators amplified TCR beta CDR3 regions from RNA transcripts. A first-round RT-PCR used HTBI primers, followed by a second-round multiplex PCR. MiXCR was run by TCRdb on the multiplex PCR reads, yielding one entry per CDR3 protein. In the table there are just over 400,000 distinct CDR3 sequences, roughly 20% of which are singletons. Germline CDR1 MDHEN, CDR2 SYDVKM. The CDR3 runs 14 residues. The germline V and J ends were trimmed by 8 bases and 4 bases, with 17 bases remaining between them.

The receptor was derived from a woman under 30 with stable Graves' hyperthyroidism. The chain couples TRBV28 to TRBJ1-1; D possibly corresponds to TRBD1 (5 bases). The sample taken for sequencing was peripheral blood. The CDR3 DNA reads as TGTGCCAGCGGGACCCCAATCCAGGCCACTGAAGCTTTCTTT. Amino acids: CASGTPIQATEAFF.